This T cell receptor (beta chain) was retrieved from a study of tumor and adjacent non-tumor tissue in lung cancer. General study results and limits: Normal lung showed higher cumulative top 100 clone frequency than tumor. TCR diversity was significantly greater in tumor than normal lung tissue. Shorter survival was associated with higher TCR diversity in tumors.

V lost 9 bases to trimming and J lost 4 bases, with 18 bases between them. CDR1 and CDR2 from the germline V gene are SGHAT and FQNNGV. There are 15 residues in the CDR3. RNA was extracted from bulk tissue without any cell sorting. The library came from three nested PCR rounds adapted from ARM-PCR protocols. TCRdb independently ran MiXCR on the multiplex PCR reads; one entry per CDR3 protein. The sample records over 110,000 distinct CDR3 sequences, approximately 70% being singletons. As to this clonotype: Its cognate antigen is unknown.

The source of this sequence is a man aged 60 to 69 with small cell lung cancer. The sample consisted of lung tumor tissue. V is TRBV11-2 and J is TRBJ2-2; tentatively, D is TRBD2 (5 bases). DNA of the CDR3: TGTGCCAGTAGTCCCCTATATGGAGGCACCGGGGAGCTGTTTTTT. This sequence encodes CASSPLYGGTGELFF.